Listed below are T cell receptor beta chains from one sample, sequenced in a study of blood T cell repertoires in COVID-19. TCRdb's copy holds only in-frame clones and misses some; the assay was immunoSEQ multiplex PCR. This table holds about 41,000 clones, approximately 87% found once. Sequencing used peripheral blood. The receptors were sampled from a man aged 35-49 years with COVID-19, enrolled during active disease. CDR3s include the opening cysteine and the closing phenylalanine or tryptophan.

J gene | V gene | CDR3 protein
TRBJ1-2 | TRBV7-9 | CASSGDRGYGYTF
TRBJ1-5 | TRBV4-1 | CASSLTEGGNGQPQHF
TRBJ2-3 | TRBV7-2 | CASSPRLGGADTQYF
TRBJ2-5 | TRBV5-1 | CASSHTSGGIETQYF
TRBJ1-2 | TRBV5-8 | CASSPAGYGYTF
TRBJ2-1 | TRBV4-2 | CASSQDRTSGTNEQFF
TRBJ2-2 | TRBV13 | CASSLPGTTNTGELFF
TRBJ1-1 | TRBV5-4 | CASSPSGSNTEAFF
TRBJ2-2 | TRBV19 | CASKRASGIGELFF
TRBJ1-2 | TRBV2 | CASSEVPRGNYGYTF
TRBJ2-7 | TRBV29-1 | CSVEVGLTYEQYF
TRBJ2-3 | TRBV5-1 | CASSSGQGSDTQYF
TRBJ2-5 | TRBV12-5 | CASGPPRGVTGFGETQYF
TRBJ2-6 | TRBV5-1 | CASSLEPPTGYSSGANVLTF
TRBJ2-5 | TRBV4-1 | CASSRTVSPGETQYF
TRBJ1-2 | TRBV29-1 | CSVEGGDFFNGYTF
TRBJ2-5 | TRBV11-2 | CASSTAQETQYF
TRBJ2-3 | TRBV5-1 | CASSFGGGVADTQYF
TRBJ1-6 | TRBV28 | CASSLSGRVANSPLHF
TRBJ2-1 | TRBV27 | CASTLSPGHNEQFF
TRBJ2-5 | TRBV5-1 | CASNPRSSGKQETQYF
TRBJ1-5 | TRBV15 | CATSRDVDQPQHF
TRBJ1-4 | TRBV30 | CAWRVAGNEKLFF
TRBJ1-1 | TRBV11-2 | CASSQTASQTEAFF
TRBJ2-3 | TRBV5-4 | CASSPPGQADRDTQYF
TRBJ1-1 | TRBV2 | CASSPSGARARAEAFF
TRBJ1-1 | TRBV29-1 | CSVRTGVSEAFF
TRBJ1-5 | TRBV6-1 | CASSEASGWNQPQHF
TRBJ1-5 | TRBV24-1 | CATSAGTGGWGNQPQHF
TRBJ1-2 | TRBV19 | CASSSVDRDGYTF
TRBJ2-6 | TRBV7-9 | CASRRTGTSGANVLTF
TRBJ2-1 | TRBV14 | CASSHLPGTSGISSYNEQFF
TRBJ2-1 | TRBV7-9 | CASENEQFF
TRBJ2-1 | TRBV18 | CASSPAGQFGNEQFF
TRBJ2-3 | TRBV29-1 | CSVLPGLGTDTQYF
TRBJ2-7 | TRBV5-6 | CASSLGGAYSSYEQYF
TRBJ1-6 | TRBV10-1 | CASSGGSQANSPLHF
TRBJ2-3 | TRBV7-3 | CASSLTIEDTQYF
TRBJ1-1 | TRBV29-1 | CSVALDTNTEAFF
TRBJ2-3 | TRBV11-3 | CASSSGTSASTDTQYF
TRBJ1-4 | TRBV18 | CASSPSRTGGYNEKLFF
TRBJ2-3 | TRBV10-3 | CAISVSERGTDTQYF
TRBJ1-5 | TRBV7-8 | CASSSRQRQGSSNQPQHF
TRBJ2-7 | TRBV12-5 | CASGLGHSYEQYF
TRBJ2-2 | TRBV11-2 | CASKLTFQGARGTGELFF
TRBJ2-5 | TRBV27 | CASSLSRVQETQYF
TRBJ2-3 | TRBV18 | CASSRRGALTDTQYF
TRBJ1-3 | TRBV28 | CASGQGVSNTIYF
TRBJ2-3 | TRBV10-2 | CASSSGGDTQYF
TRBJ2-2 | TRBV6-6 | CASSYPPHTGELFF